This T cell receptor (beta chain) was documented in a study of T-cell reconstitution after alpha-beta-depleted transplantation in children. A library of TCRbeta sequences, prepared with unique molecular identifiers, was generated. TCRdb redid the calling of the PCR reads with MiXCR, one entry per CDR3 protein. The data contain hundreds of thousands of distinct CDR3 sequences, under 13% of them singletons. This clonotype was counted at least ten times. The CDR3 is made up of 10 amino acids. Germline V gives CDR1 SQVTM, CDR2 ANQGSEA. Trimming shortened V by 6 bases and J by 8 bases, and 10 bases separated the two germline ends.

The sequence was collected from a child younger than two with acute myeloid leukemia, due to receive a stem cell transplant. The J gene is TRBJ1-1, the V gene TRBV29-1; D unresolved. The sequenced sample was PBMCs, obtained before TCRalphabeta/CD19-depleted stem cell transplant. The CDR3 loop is CSVPDSEAFF. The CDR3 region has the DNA TGCAGCGTACCGGACTCGGAAGCTTTCTTT.